This T cell receptor (beta chain) comes out of a study of human T cells and chemical hapten exposure. General study points: Relative to control repertoires, expanded TCRs gave rise to significantly more large CDR3 similarity clusters.

Regarding time point: patch test 3, about 24 weeks after DPC sensitization. The sample's treatment: therapeutic diphenylcyclopropenone sensitization with weekly scalp DPC. Sample donors consisted of patients with alopecia, aged 18 to 70 years, who were suitable for DPC. Total RNA extraction was carried out from unfractionated whole blood. Individual cDNA molecules in this library carried unique molecular identifiers. Via MiXCR, TCRdb re-called the RACE reads, giving one row per CDR3 protein. The table shows over 150,000 distinct CDR3 sequences, with roughly a quarter occurring only once. Trimming removed 3 bases at V and 0 bases at J, with 12 bases between. Germline V gene lookup returns CDR1 SQVTM and CDR2 ANQGSEA. CDR3 size: 15 residues. Comments on this clonotype: Its antigen is unknown.

This specimen was whole blood, taken in connection with sensitization to the hapten diphenylcyclopropenone (DPC). The TCR comes from a woman aged 18-30 years with alopecia areata. Some clones in this sample may be carry-over from other donors' samples. The chain uses TRBV29-1 and TRBJ2-1; D may be TRBD1 (5 bases). CDR3 loop: CSVEGRVNSYNEQFF. CDR3 DNA sequence: TGCAGCGTTGAGGGGCGTGTAAACTCCTACAATGAGCAGTTCTTC.